The present TCR beta chain was sequenced within a study of blood T cells in healthy people across ages. With a J-beta primer mix and a sample-barcoded 5' primer, a second PCR ran about 7 to 11 cycles. Every sample returned 2.5 million or more CDR3-containing paired-end reads. TCRdb re-called the 5' RACE reads with MiXCR, one entry per CDR3 protein. This table holds roughly 1,300,000 distinct CDR3 sequences, approximately 60% found once. The CDR3 has 13 amino acids. V was trimmed by 7 bases and J by 6 bases, leaving 15 bases between them. CDR1 and CDR2 from the germline V gene are SGHAT and FQNNGV. This clonotype occurred a few times.

This receptor was taken from a man aged 18 to 35 in good health. The chain uses TRBV11-2 and TRBJ1-2; possible D gene TRBD1, 5 bases. The sample was blood. The CDR3 coding sequence is TGTGCCAGCAACGGGGGGGTAATGAATGGCTACACCTTC. This gives the protein CASNGGVMNGYTF.